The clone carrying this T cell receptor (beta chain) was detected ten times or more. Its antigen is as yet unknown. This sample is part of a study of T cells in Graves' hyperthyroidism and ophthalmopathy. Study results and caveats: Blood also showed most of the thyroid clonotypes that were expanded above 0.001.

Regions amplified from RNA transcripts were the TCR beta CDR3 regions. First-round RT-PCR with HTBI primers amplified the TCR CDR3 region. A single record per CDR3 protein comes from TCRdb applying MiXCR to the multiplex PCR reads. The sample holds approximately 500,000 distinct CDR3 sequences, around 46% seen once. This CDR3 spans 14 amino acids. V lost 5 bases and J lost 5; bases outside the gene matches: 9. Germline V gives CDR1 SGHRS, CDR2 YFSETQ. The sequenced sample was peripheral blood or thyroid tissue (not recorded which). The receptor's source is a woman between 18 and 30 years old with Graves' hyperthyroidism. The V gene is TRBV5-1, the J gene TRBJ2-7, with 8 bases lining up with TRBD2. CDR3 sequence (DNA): TGCGCCAGCAGACGAAGCGGGAGTGTCGACGAGCAGTACTTC. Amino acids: CASRRSGSVDEQYF. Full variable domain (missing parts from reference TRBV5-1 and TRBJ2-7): KAGVTQTPRYLIKTRGQQVTLSCSPISGHRSVSWYQQTPGQGLQFLFEYFSETQRNKGNFPGRFSGRQFSNSRSEMNVSTLELGDSALYLCASRRSGSVDEQYFGPGTRLTVT.